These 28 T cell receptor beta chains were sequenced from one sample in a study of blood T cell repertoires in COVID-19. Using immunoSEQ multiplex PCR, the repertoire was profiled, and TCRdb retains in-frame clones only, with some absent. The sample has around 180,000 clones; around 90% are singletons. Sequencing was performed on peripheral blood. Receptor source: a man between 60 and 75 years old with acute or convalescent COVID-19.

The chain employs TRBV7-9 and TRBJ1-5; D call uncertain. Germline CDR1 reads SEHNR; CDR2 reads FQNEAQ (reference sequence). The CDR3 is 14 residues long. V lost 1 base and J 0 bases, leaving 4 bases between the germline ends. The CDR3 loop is CASSLVNSNQPQHF. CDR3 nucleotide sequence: TGTGCCAGCAGCTTAGTAAATAGCAATCAGCCCCAGCATTTT.

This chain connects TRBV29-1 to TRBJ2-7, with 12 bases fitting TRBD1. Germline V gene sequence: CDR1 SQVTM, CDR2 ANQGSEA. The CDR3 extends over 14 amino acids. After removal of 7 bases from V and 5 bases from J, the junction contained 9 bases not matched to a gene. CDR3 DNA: TGCAGCGCGACCGGGACAGGGGGCATCCACGAGCAGTACTTC. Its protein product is CSATGTGGIHEQYF.

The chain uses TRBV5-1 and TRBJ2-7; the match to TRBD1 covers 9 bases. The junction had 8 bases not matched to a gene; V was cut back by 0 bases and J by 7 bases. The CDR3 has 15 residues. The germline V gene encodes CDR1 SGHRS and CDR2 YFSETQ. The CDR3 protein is CASSLDSGQGREQYV. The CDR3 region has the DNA TGCGCCAGCAGCTTGGATTCAGGACAGGGGCGGGAGCAGTACGTC.

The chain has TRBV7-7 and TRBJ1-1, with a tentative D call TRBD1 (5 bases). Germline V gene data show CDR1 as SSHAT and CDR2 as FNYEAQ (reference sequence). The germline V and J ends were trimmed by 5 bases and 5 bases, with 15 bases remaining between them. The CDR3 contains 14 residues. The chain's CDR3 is CASSPSGRGTEAFF. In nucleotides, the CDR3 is TGTGCCAGCAGCCCCTCCGGGCGGGGGACTGAAGCTTTCTTT.

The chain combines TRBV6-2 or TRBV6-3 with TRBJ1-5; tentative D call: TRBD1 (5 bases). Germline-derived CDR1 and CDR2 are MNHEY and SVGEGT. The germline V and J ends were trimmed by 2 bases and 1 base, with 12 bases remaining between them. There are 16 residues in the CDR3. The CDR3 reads CASSYRGRGSNQPQHF. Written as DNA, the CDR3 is TGTGCCAGCAGTTACAGGGGTAGAGGAAGCAATCAGCCCCAGCATTTT.

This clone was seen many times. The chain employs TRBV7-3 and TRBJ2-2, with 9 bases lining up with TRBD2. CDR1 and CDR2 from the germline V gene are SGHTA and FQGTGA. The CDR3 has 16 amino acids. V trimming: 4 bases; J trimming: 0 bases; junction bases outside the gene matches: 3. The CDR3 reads CASSSAGGSNTGELFF. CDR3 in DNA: TGTGCCAGCAGCTCCGCGGGGGGGTCGAACACCGGGGAGCTGTTTTTT.

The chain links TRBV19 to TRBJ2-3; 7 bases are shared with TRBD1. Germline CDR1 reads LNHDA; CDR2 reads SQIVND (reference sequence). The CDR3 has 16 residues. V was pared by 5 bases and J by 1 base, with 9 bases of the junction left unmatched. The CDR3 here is CASSDPGTAGTDTQYF. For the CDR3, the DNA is TGTGCCAGTAGTGACCCCGGGACAGCAGGCACAGATACGCAGTATTTT.

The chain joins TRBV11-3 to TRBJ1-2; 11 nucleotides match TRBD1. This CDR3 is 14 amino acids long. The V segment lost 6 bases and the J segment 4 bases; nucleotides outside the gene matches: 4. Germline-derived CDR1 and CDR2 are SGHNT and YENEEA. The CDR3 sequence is CASSPGQGGYGYTF. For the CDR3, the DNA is TGTGCCAGCAGTCCGGGACAGGGGGGCTATGGCTACACCTTC.

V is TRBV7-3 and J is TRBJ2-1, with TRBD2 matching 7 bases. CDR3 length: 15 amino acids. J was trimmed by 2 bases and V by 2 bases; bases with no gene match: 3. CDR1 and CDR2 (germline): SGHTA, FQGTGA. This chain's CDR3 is CASSLDGRTYNEQFF. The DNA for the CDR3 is TGTGCCAGCAGCTTAGACGGGAGGACCTACAATGAGCAGTTCTTC. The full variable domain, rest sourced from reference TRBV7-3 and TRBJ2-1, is GAGVSQTPSNKVTEKGKYVELRCDPISGHTALYWYRQSLGQGPEFLIYFQGTGAADDSGLPNDRFFAVRPEGSVSTLKIQRTERGDSAVYLCASSLDGRTYNEQFFGPGTRLTVL.

The CDR3 nucleotides are TGTGCCAGCAGCCCTAGCGGGGGCCTCCAAGAGACCCAGTACTTC. Translating gives CASSPSGGLQETQYF. V usage is TRBV9 and J usage is TRBJ2-5; 10 bases line up with TRBD2. The germline gives CDR1 SGDLS, CDR2 YYNGEE. The CDR3 is made up of 15 amino acids. The V and J ends lost 4 bases and 1 base, in that order; junction bases with no gene match: 4. The complete variable domain, with remaining parts taken from reference TRBV9 and TRBJ2-5, reads DSGVTQTPKHLITATGQRVTLRCSPRSGDLSVYWYQQSLDQGLQFLIQYYNGEERAKGNILERFSAQQFPDLHSELNLSSLELGDSALYFCASSPSGGLQETQYFGPGTRLLVL.

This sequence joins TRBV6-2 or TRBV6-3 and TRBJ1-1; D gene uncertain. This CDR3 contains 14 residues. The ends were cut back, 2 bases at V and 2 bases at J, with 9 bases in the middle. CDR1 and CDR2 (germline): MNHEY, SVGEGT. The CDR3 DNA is TGTGCCAGCAGTTACGGCGGTTTCAACACTGAAGCTTTCTTT. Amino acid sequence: CASSYGGFNTEAFF.

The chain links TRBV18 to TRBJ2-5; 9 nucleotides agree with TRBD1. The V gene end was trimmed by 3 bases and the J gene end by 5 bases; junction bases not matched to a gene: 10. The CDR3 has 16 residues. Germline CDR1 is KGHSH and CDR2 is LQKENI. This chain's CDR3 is CASSPERDRVGETQYF. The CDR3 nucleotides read TGTGCCAGCTCACCGGAGCGGGACAGGGTTGGTGAGACCCAGTACTTC.

For the CDR3, the DNA is TGTGCCAGCAGCAAGATGACAGGGGATGGCTACACCTTC. Translation: CASSKMTGDGYTF. The rearrangement links TRBV7-3 to TRBJ1-2; TRBD1 matches at 8 bases. The trim removed 5 bases at V and 6 bases at J, leaving 5 bases unmatched. The V gene's germline CDR1 is SGHTA and CDR2 FQGTGA. This CDR3 has 13 amino acids.

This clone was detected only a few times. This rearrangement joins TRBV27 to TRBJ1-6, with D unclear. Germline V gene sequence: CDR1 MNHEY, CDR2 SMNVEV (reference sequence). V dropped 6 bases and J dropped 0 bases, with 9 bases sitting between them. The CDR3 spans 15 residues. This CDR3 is CASRSGNSYNSPLHF. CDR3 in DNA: TGTGCCAGCAGGTCAGGAAACTCCTATAATTCACCCCTCCACTTT.

The CDR3 sequence: CAWSVLPPEAFF. DNA for the CDR3: TGTGCCTGGAGTGTACTCCCACCTGAAGCTTTCTTT. This chain links TRBV30 with TRBJ1-1; no reliable D call. The germline V and J ends were trimmed by 0 bases and 6 bases, with 8 bases remaining between them. CDR1 is GTSNPN, CDR2 SVGIG, per germline (reference sequence). The CDR3 runs 12 residues.

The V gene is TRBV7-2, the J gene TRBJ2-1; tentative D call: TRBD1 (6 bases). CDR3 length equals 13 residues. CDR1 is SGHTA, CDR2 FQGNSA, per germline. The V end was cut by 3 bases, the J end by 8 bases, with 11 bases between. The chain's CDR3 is CASSFTGMDEQFF. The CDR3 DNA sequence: TGTGCCAGCAGCTTCACAGGGATGGATGAGCAGTTCTTC.

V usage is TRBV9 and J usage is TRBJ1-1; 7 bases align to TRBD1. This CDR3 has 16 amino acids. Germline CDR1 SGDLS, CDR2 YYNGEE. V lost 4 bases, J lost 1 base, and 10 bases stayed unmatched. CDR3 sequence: CASSPTTGSGNTEAFF. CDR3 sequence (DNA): TGTGCCAGCAGCCCCACGACAGGGTCTGGGAACACTGAAGCTTTCTTT.

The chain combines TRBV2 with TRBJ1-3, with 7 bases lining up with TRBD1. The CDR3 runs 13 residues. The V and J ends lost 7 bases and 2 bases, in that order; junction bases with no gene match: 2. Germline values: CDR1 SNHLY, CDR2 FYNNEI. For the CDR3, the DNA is TGTGCCAGCAAGACAGGGACTGGAAACACCATATATTTT. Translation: CASKTGTGNTIYF.

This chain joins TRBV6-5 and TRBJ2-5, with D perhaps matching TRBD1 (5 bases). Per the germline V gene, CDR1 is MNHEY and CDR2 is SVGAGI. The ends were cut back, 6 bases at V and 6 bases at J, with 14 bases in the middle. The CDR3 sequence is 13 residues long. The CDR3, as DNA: TGTGCCAGCAGAGACCCAGGGCGAAAGACCCAGTACTTC. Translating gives CASRDPGRKTQYF.

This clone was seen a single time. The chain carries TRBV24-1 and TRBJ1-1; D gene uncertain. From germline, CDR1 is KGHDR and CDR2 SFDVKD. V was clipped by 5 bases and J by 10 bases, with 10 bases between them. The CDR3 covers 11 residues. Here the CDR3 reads CATSGGGAAFF. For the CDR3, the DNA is TGTGCCACCAGTGGAGGTGGCGCAGCTTTCTTT.

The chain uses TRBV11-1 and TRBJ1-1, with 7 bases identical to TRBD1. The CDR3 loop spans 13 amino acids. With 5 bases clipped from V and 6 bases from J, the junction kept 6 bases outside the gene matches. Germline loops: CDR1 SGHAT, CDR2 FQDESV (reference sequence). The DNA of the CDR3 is TGTGCCAGCAGCGCCCGACAGGGCGCTGAAGCTTTCTTT. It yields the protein CASSARQGAEAFF.

The CDR3 protein is CASTRQGTLFNEKLFF. In DNA, the CDR3 is TGTGCCAGCACGCGACAGGGAACTTTGTTTAATGAAAAACTGTTTTTT. The chain carries TRBV11-2 and TRBJ1-4, with 7 bases matching TRBD1. The CDR3 spans 16 residues. Germline trimming cut 7 bases from V and 4 bases from J; bases unmatched to any gene: 12. In germline, CDR1 is SGHAT, CDR2 FQNNGV. The variable domain in full, with the rest retrieved from reference TRBV11-2 and TRBJ1-4, is EAGVAQSPRYKIIEKRQSVAFWCNPISGHATLYWYQQILGQGPKLLIQFQNNGVVDDSQLPKDRFSAERLKGVDSTLKIQPAKLEDSAVYLCASTRQGTLFNEKLFFGSGTQLSVL.

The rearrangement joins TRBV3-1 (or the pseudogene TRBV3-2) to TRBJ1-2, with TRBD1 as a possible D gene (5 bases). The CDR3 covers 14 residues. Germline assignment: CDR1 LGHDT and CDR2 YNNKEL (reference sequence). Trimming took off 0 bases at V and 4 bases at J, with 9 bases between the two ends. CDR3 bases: TGTGCCAGCAGCCAAGACCCGGGGGGCTATGGCTACACCTTC. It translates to CASSQDPGGYGYTF.

For the CDR3, the DNA is TGTGCCAGCAGCCAGTCTCCTAGCACAGATACGCAGTATTTT. It yields the protein CASSQSPSTDTQYF. This chain connects TRBV3-1 (or the pseudogene TRBV3-2) to TRBJ2-3; D remains unclear. Per germline, CDR1 LGHDT and CDR2 YNNKEL (reference sequence). The CDR3 extends over 14 amino acids. V lost 3 bases to trimming and J lost 0 bases, with 7 bases between them.

Here the CDR3 reads CASSSYRGWTDTQYF. The CDR3 DNA reads TGTGCCAGCAGTTCTTACAGGGGGTGGACAGATACGCAGTATTTT. The chain joins TRBV6-5 to TRBJ2-3, with TRBD1 matching over 8 bases. This CDR3 comprises 15 residues. Per the germline V gene, CDR1 is MNHEY and CDR2 is SVGAGI. Germline trimming cut 4 bases from V and 3 bases from J; bases unmatched to any gene: 6.

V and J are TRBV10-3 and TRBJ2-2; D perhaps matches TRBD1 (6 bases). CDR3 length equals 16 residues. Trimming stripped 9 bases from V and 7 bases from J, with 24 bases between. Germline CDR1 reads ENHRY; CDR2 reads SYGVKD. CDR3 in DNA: TGTGCCATTCTCAGGAACTCCGGGACATTAGGCGGGGAGCTGTTTTTT. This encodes CAILRNSGTLGGELFF.

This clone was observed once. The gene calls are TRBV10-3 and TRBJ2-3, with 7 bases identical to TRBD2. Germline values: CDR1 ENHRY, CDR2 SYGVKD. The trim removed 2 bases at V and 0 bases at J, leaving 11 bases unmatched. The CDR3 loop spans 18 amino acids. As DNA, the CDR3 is TGTGCCATCAGTGAGACCGGAGCTAGCGGAGCTAGCACAGATACGCAGTATTTT. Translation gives CAISETGASGASTDTQYF.

CDR3 region: CASSLVRQGNEKLFF. The CDR3 DNA follows: TGTGCCAGCAGCCTTGTAAGGCAGGGTAATGAAAAACTGTTTTTT. The chain links TRBV7-9 to TRBJ1-4; D may be TRBD1 (5 bases). The CDR3 has 15 residues. Germline-derived CDR1 and CDR2 are SEHNR and FQNEAQ (reference sequence). Trimming cost V 5 bases and J 4 bases, with 14 bases left between them.